A single sample gave rise to the 7 T cell receptor beta chains below, sequenced in a study. TCRdb reanalysed the 5' RACE reads using MiXCR and keeps one entry per CDR3 protein. The data hold almost 9,000 distinct CDR3 sequences, with 27% observed a single time. What was sequenced was naive CD4+ T cells sorted from a lymph node. Subset described: naive CD4+ T cells, CD4+CD45RA+CD25-. The receptors derive from a female donor with breast cancer.

The gene calls are TRBV20-1 and TRBJ2-4, with D unclear. V lost 6 bases to trimming and J lost 3 bases, with 3 bases between them. CDR1 is DFQATT, CDR2 SNEGSKA, per germline (reference sequence). CDR3 length: 10 amino acids. The CDR3 loop is CSADKNIQYF. CDR3 bases: TGCAGTGCCGACAAAAACATTCAGTACTTC.

Turning to this clonotype: A much larger clone lies one base from this, so it may be a read error. CDR3: CASRGGNEKLLF. In DNA, the CDR3 is TGCGCCAGCCGGGGAGGAAATGAAAAACTGTTGTTT. The V call is TRBV5-1, the J call TRBJ1-4; D not certain. Germline CDR1 is SGHRS and CDR2 is YFSETQ. This CDR3 is built from 12 residues.

In this sample, this clonotype turned up many times. The gene calls are TRBV24-1 and TRBJ2-7, with 11 bases fitting TRBD1. Germline V gene lookup returns CDR1 KGHDR and CDR2 SFDVKD. V trimming: 9 bases; J trimming: 5 bases; junction bases outside the gene matches: 8. The CDR3 has 14 amino acids. The CDR3 sequence is CATSNPGQGDEQYF. In DNA, the CDR3 is TGTGCCACCTCGAACCCGGGACAGGGGGACGAGCAGTACTTC.

The chain couples TRBV7-9 to TRBJ2-7, with 7 nucleotides matching TRBD2. The CDR3 contains 15 residues. Germline V gene sequence: CDR1 SEHNR, CDR2 FQNEAQ (reference sequence). The trim removed 3 bases at V and 6 bases at J, leaving 11 bases unmatched. The chain's CDR3 is CASSLREGNFGEQYF. Here the CDR3 DNA reads TGTGCCAGCAGCTTGAGGGAGGGTAATTTCGGCGAGCAGTACTTC.

This clonotype was recorded at least ten times. A much larger clone lies a single base off, so this may be a read error. The chain is built from TRBV7-8 and TRBJ1-1; D gene uncertain. Germline CDR1 SGHVS, CDR2 FQNEAQ. The CDR3 has 13 residues. Between the trimmed V and J ends, which lost 4 bases and 8 bases, there was a span of 14 bases. Here the CDR3 DNA reads TGTGCCAGCAGCTATCGGTCCCCGAGGGAAGCTTTCTTT. This translates into CASSYRSPREAFF.

This clonotype was seen only a few times. This clone may be a read error of a much larger clone one base away. This chain links TRBV11-2 with TRBJ2-1; D is perhaps TRBD2 (6 bases). The CDR3 covers 14 residues. V lost 4 bases, J lost 7 bases, and 14 bases lay in between. From germline, CDR1 is SGHAT and CDR2 FQNNGV. CDR3 region: CASSSRDGGNEQFF. Here the CDR3 DNA reads TGTGCCAGCAGCTCCCGGGACGGGGGAAATGAGCAGTTCTTC.

In its sample, this clonotype was seen many times. The rearrangement joins TRBV2 to TRBJ2-3, with 10 bases that match TRBD1. V was pared by 5 bases and J by 10 bases, with 3 bases of the junction left unmatched. Germline V gene data show CDR1 as SNHLY and CDR2 as FYNNEI. The CDR3 sequence is 12 residues long. DNA for the CDR3: TGTGCCAGCAGTCTCGACAGGGGGCCGCAGTATTTT. It yields the protein CASSLDRGPQYF.